The clone carrying this T cell receptor beta chain occurred many times. Its antigen is not known. The sample belongs to a study of T-cell reconstitution after alpha-beta-depleted transplantation in children. Study-level results: T-cell counts and diversity at one year following transplant were attributed mainly to newly produced T cells. Certain patients had high TCRbeta diversity at day 60, and it came from recipient T cells and thymic progenitors that survived. About two months after transplant, alpha-beta T cells reportedly came from several hundred expanded graft clones.

It was with unique molecular identifiers that the TCRbeta library was prepared. One entry per CDR3 protein, called by TCRdb with MiXCR from the PCR reads. This sample has approximately 150,000 distinct CDR3 sequences; around 9% occur once, and the top ten carry around 18%. Germline V lookup: CDR1 SQVTM, CDR2 ANQGSEA. The CDR3 covers 14 residues. J gave up 0 bases and V 3 bases, and 5 bases lay outside the gene matches. The clonotype comes from a female patient aged 2 to 10 who had a stem cell transplant for congenital amegakaryocytic thrombocytopenia, so the T cells may come from the graft donor. This chain joins TRBV29-1 and TRBJ2-7; 7 bases are shared with TRBD1. Sequencing was performed on PBMCs, mostly from graft donor cells, taken 180 days after TCRalphabeta/CD19-depleted stem cell transplant. The CDR3 nucleotides read TGCAGCGTTGACGCGACAGGGACCTCCTACGAGCAGTACTTC. It encodes CSVDATGTSYEQYF.